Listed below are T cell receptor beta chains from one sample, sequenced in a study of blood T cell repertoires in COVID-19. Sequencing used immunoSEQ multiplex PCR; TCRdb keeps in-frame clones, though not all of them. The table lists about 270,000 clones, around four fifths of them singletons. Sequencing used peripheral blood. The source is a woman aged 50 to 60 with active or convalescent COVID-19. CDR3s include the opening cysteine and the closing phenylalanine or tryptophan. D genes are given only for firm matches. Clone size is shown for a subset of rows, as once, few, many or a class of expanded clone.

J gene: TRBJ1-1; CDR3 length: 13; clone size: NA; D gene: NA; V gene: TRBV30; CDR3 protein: CAWSGQGNTEAFF; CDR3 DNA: TGTGCCTGGAGTGGGCAGGGGAACACTGAAGCTTTCTTT
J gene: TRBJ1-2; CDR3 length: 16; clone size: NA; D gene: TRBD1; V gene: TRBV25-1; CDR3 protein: CASSELGDRALYGYTF; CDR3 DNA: TGTGCCAGCAGTGAATTAGGAGACAGGGCGCTCTATGGCTACACCTTC
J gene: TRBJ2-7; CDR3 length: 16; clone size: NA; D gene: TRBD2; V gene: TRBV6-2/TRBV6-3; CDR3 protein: CASSPISGLARYEQYF; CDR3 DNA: TGTGCCAGCAGCCCCATATCGGGACTAGCGAGGTACGAGCAGTACTTC
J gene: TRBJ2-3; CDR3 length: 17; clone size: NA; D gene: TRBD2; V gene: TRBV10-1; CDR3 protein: CASMGTSGSRGTDTQYF; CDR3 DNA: TGCGCCAGCATGGGGACTAGCGGGAGTCGGGGCACAGATACGCAGTATTTT
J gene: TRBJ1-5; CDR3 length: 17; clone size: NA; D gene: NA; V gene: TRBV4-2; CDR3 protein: CASSQDPSFYSNQPQHF; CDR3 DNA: TGTGCCAGCAGCCAAGACCCCTCGTTTTATAGCAATCAGCCCCAGCATTTT
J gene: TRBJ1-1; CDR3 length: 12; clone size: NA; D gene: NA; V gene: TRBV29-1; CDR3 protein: CSAYSRATEAFF; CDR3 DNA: TGCAGCGCCTATTCGAGGGCCACTGAAGCTTTCTTT
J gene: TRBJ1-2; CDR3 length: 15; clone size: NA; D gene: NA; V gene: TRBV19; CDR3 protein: CASSIVSGPNYGYTF; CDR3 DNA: TGTGCCAGTAGTATTGTCAGCGGACCGAACTATGGCTACACCTTC
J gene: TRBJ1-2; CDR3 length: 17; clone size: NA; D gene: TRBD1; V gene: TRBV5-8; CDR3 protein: CASSFWTGGNTYYGYTF; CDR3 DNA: TGTGCCAGCAGCTTTTGGACAGGGGGCAACACCTACTATGGCTACACCTTC
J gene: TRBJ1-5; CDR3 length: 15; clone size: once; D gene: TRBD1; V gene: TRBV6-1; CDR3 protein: CASSEYRGGNQPQHF; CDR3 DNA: TGTGCCAGCAGTGAATACAGGGGGGGCAATCAGCCCCAGCATTTT
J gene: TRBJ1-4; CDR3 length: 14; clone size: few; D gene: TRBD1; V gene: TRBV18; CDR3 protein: CASSRRTGEWKLFF; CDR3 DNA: TGTGCCAGCTCACGCCGAACAGGGGAGTGGAAACTGTTTTTT
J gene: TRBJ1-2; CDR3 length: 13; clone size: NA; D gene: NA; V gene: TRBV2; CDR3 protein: CASQIGEVYGYTF; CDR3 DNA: TGTGCCAGCCAAATAGGGGAGGTCTATGGCTACACCTTC
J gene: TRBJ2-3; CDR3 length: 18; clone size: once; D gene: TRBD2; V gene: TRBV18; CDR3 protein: CASSAGTSGRATSYTQYF; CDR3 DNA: TGTGCCAGCTCGGCCGGGACTAGCGGGAGGGCCACGTCGTATACGCAGTATTTT
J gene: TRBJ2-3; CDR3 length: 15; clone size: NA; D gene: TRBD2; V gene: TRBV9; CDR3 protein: CASSLSGSSTDTQYF; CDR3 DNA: TGTGCCAGCAGCCTTAGCGGGAGTTCCACAGATACGCAGTATTTT
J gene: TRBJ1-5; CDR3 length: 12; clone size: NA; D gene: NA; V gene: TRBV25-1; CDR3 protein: CASMGSSQPQHF; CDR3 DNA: TGTGCCAGCATGGGTTCTAGTCAGCCCCAGCATTTT
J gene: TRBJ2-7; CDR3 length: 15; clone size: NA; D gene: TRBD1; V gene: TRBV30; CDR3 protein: CAWSTVGGRSYEQYF; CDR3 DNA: TGTGCCTGGAGTACCGTAGGGGGCCGTTCCTACGAGCAGTACTTC
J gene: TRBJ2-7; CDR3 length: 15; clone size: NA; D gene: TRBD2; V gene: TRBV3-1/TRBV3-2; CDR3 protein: CASSQDASGSYEQYF; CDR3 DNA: TGTGCCAGCAGCCAAGACGCTAGCGGGTCTTACGAGCAGTACTTC
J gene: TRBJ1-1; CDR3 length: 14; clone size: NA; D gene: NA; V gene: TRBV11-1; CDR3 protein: CASSLTVMNTEAFF; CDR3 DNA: TGTGCCAGCAGCTTAACAGTCATGAACACTGAAGCTTTCTTT
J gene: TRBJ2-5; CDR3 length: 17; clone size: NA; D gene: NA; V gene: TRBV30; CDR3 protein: CAWSPQEGAGKGETQYF; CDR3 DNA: TGTGCCTGGAGTCCCCAGGAAGGGGCGGGAAAGGGAGAGACCCAGTACTTC
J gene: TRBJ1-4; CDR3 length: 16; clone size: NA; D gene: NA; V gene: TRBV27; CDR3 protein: CASSPIWTATNEKLFF; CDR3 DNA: TGTGCCAGCAGTCCAATCTGGACAGCAACTAATGAAAAACTGTTTTTT
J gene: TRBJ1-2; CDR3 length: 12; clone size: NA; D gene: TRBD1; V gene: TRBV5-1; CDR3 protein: CASSPGTEGYTF; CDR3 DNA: TGCGCCAGCAGTCCCGGGACAGAGGGCTACACCTTC
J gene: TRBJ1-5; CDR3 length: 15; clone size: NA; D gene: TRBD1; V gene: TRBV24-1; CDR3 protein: CATSDFWTGDQPQHF; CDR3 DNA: TGTGCCACCAGTGATTTCTGGACAGGGGATCAGCCCCAGCATTTT
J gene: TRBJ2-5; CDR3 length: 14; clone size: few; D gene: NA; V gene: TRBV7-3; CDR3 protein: CASSSTGTLETQYF; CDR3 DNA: TGTGCCAGCAGCTCCACCGGGACTCTAGAGACCCAGTACTTC
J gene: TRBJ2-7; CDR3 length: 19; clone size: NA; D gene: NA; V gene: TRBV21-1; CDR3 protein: CASSPRLAEWGGGSYEQYF; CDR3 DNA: NA
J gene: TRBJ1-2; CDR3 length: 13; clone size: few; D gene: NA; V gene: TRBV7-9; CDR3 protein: CASRPTTGGGYTF; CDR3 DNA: TGTGCCAGCAGACCCACGACAGGTGGGGGCTACACCTTC
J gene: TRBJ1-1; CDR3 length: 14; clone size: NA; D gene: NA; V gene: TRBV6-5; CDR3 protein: CASSLTPGGTEAFF; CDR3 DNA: TGTGCCAGCAGCCTGACCCCCGGGGGCACTGAAGCTTTCTTT
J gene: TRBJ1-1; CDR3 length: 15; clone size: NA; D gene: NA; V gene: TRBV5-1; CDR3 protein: CASSLANAQYTEAFF; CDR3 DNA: TGCGCCAGCAGCTTGGCCAATGCTCAGTACACTGAAGCTTTCTTT
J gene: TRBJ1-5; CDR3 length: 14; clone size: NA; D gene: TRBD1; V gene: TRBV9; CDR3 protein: CASSETGDGQPQHF; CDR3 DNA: TGTGCCAGCAGCGAAACAGGGGACGGTCAGCCCCAGCATTTT
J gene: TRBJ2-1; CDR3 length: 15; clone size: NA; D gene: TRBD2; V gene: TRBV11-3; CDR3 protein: CASSSLSGSVNEQFF; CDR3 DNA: TGTGCCAGCAGCTCCCTAAGCGGGAGTGTCAATGAGCAGTTCTTC
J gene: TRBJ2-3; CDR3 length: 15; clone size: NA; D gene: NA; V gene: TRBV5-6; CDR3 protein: CASSLGSGVGDTQYF; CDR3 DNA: TGTGCCAGCAGCTTGGGGTCAGGGGTTGGAGATACGCAGTATTTT
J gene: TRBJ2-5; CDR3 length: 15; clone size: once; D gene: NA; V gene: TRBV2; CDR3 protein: CASSFQGRNRETQYF; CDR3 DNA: TGTGCCAGCAGCTTCCAGGGTAGGAATAGAGAGACCCAGTACTTC
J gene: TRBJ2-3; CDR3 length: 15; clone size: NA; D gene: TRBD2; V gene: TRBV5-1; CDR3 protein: CASRTGGMSTDTQYF; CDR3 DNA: TGCGCCAGCAGAACGGGGGGAATGAGCACAGATACGCAGTATTTT
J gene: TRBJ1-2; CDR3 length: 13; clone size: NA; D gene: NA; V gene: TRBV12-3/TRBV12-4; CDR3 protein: CASSLSPGYGYTF; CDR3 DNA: TGTGCCAGCAGTTTAAGCCCAGGCTATGGCTACACCTTC
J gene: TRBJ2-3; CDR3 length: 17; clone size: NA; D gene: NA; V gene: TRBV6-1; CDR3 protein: CASSERPGPPQGDTQYF; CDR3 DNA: TGTGCCAGCAGTGAGAGGCCAGGGCCGCCCCAAGGGGATACGCAGTATTTT
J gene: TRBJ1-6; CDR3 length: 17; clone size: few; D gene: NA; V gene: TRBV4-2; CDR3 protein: CASSQVGSTGNNSPLHF; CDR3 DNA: TGTGCCAGCAGCCAAGTAGGATCAACAGGAAATAATTCACCCCTCCACTTT
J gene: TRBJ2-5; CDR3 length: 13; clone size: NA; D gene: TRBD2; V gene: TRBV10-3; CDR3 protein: CAISLAGQETQYF; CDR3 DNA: TGTGCCATCAGTCTAGCGGGCCAAGAGACCCAGTACTTC
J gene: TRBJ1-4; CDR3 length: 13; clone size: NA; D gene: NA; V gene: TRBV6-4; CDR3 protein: CASSDSPGEKLFF; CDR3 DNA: TGTGCCAGCAGTGACTCACCAGGAGAAAAACTGTTTTTT
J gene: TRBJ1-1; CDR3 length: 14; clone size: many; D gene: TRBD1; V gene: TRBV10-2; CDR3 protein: CASSPTTGHTEAFF; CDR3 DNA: TGCGCCAGCAGTCCAACGACAGGGCACACTGAAGCTTTCTTT
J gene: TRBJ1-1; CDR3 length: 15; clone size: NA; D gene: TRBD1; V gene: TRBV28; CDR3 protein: CASSLPLSGTGEAFF; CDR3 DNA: TGTGCCAGCAGTTTACCCCTATCCGGGACAGGGGAAGCTTTCTTT
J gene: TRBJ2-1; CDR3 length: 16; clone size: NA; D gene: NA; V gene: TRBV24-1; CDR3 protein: CATSDAKEGLYNEQFF; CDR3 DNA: TGTGCCACCAGTGATGCTAAGGAGGGCCTGTACAATGAGCAGTTCTTC
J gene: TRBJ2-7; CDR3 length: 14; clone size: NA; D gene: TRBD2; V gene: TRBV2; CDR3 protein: CASSEDGLAGQQYF; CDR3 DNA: TGTGCCAGCAGTGAAGACGGGCTAGCGGGCCAGCAGTACTTC
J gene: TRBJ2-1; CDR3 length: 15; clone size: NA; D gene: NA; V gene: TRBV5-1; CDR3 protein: CASSLNRMSGDEQFF; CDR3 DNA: TGCGCCAGCAGCTTGAACCGAATGTCGGGTGATGAGCAGTTCTTC
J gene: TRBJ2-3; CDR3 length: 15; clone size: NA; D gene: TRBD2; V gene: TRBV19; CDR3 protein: CASSHLAGRTDTQYF; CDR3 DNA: TGTGCCAGTAGTCACCTAGCGGGTCGCACAGATACGCAGTATTTT
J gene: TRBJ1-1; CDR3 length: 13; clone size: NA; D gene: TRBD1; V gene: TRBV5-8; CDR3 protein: CASSFDRVLGAFF; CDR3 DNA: TGTGCCAGCAGCTTCGACAGGGTCTTAGGAGCTTTCTTT
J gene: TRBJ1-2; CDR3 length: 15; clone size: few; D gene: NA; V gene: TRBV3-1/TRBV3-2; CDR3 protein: CASSHPKTGDYGYTF; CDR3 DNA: TGTGCCAGCAGCCATCCCAAGACAGGAGACTATGGCTACACCTTC
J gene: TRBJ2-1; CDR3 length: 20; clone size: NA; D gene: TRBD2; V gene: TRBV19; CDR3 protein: CASSMGPGLADPNTYNEQFF; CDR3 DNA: TGTGCCAGTAGTATGGGCCCGGGACTAGCGGACCCAAACACTTACAATGAGCAGTTCTTC
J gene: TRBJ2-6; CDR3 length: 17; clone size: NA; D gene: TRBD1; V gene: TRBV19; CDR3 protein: CASSVRTGRSGANVLTF; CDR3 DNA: TGTGCCAGTAGTGTCCGGACAGGTCGCTCTGGGGCCAACGTCCTGACTTTC
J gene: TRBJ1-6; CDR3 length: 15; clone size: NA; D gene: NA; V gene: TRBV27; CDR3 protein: CASSLWVRNNSPLHF; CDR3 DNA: TGTGCCAGCAGTTTATGGGTGAGGAATAATTCACCCCTCCACTTT
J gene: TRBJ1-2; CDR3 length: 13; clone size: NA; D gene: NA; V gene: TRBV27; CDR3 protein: CASRPGGAGGYTF; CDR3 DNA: TGTGCCAGCAGACCTGGGGGGGCGGGTGGCTACACCTTC
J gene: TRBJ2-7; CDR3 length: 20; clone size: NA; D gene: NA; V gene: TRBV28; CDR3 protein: CASSFHILGRASFGSYEQYF; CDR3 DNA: TGTGCCAGCAGTTTCCATATTTTGGGCAGGGCCTCATTTGGCTCCTACGAGCAGTACTTC
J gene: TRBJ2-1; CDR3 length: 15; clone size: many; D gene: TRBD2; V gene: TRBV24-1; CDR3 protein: CATSRAGGPHNEQFF; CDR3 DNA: TGTGCCACCAGTCGAGCGGGAGGGCCCCACAATGAGCAGTTCTTC
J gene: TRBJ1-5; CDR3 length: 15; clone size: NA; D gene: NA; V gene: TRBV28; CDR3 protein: CASIVSAHSNQPQHF; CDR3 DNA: TGTGCCAGCATTGTATCCGCGCATAGCAATCAGCCCCAGCATTTT
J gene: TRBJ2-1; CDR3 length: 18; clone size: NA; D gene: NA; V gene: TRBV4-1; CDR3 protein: CASSYGRPGRGTYNEQFF; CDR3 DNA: TGCGCCAGCAGCTACGGCCGCCCCGGGAGAGGAACCTACAATGAGCAGTTCTTC
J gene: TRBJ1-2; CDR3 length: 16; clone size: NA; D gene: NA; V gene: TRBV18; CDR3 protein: CASSPRQQPGEHGYTF; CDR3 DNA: TGTGCCAGCTCACCTCGACAGCAGCCTGGGGAACATGGCTACACCTTC
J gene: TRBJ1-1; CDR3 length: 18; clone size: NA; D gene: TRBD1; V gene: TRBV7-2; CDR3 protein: CASSSLGWARGLNTEAFF; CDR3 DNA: TGTGCCAGCAGCTCCCTAGGCTGGGCCAGGGGGCTGAACACTGAAGCTTTCTTT
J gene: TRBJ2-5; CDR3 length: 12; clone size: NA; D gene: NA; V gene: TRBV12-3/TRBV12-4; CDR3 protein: CASSVIQETQYF; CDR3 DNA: TGTGCCAGCAGTGTTATCCAAGAGACCCAGTACTTC
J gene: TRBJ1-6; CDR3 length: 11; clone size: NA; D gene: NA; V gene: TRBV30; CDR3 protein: CAWSRESPLHF; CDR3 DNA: TGTGCCTGGAGCAGGGAATCACCCCTCCACTTT
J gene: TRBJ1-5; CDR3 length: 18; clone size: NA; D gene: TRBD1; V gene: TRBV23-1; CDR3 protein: CASSYTGQGTVSNQPQHF; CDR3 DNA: TGCGCCAGCAGTTACACGGGACAGGGAACGGTTAGCAATCAGCCCCAGCATTTT
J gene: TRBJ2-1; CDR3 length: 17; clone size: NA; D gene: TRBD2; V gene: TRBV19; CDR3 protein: CASSIAGTSGLLNEQFF; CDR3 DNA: TGTGCCAGTAGTATAGCCGGGACTAGCGGCTTGCTCAATGAGCAGTTCTTC
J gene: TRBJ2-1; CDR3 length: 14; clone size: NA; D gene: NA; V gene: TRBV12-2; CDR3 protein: CASRYGLAGGVQFF; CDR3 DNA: TGTGCAAGTCGCTACGGACTAGCGGGAGGCGTGCAGTTCTTC